These 30 T cell receptor beta chains originate from one sample sequenced in a study of shared clonotypes between healthy human individuals. CD8 cells regarded as naive lacked CD45RO, were positively chosen for CCR7, and omitted terminally differentiated effector memory CD45RA+ cells. The assay was immunoSEQ multiplex PCR, and TCRdb's table has in-frame clones only and misses some. The sample shows about 2.2 million clones, approximately 94% of them seen only once. Input material: naive CD8+ T cells from PBMCs. The receptors derive from a man between 18 and 35 years old in good health. Some clones in this sample may be carry-over from other donors' samples.

The chain has TRBV29-1 and TRBJ1-2; D is unresolved. This CDR3 contains 13 residues. The V gene's germline CDR1 is SQVTM and CDR2 ANQGSEA. Trimming shortened V by 7 bases and J by 7 bases, and 19 bases separated the two germline ends. The CDR3 DNA reads TGCAGCGCTCTGCAGCCCGGCGTACCTGGCTACACCTTC. This translates into CSALQPGVPGYTF.

The V call is TRBV15, the J call TRBJ1-5; 10 bases fit TRBD1. Germline V lookup: CDR1 LNHNV, CDR2 YYDKDF (reference sequence). CDR3 length equals 16 residues. V gave up 5 bases and J gave up 6 bases; unmatched junction bases: 10. The CDR3 sequence is CATSGVGQGSFQPQHF. The CDR3 DNA is TGTGCCACCAGCGGAGTGGGACAGGGGAGTTTTCAGCCCCAGCATTTT.

As for this clone: This same CDR3 is encoded by further DNA sequences in the sample. CDR3 sequence (DNA): TGTGCCAGCAGTTTAGTGCCGTCCTACGAGCAGTACTTC. Protein: CASSLVPSYEQYF. This chain uses TRBV28 with TRBJ2-7, with D unresolved. The CDR3 covers 13 residues. The V end lost 2 bases, the J end lost 1 base, and 6 bases lay between the germline ends. Germline V lookup: CDR1 MDHEN, CDR2 SYDVKM.

This clone was detected only once. The chain's CDR3 is CSVPSETNEKLFF. The CDR3, as DNA: TGCAGCGTCCCGAGCGAGACTAATGAAAAACTGTTTTTT. The chain links TRBV29-1 to TRBJ1-4; D is unresolved. The CDR3 sequence is 13 residues long. V lost 6 bases and J 2 bases, leaving 10 bases between the germline ends. The germline V gene has CDR1 SQVTM and CDR2 ANQGSEA.

The chain links TRBV5-6 to TRBJ2-7; the D gene is possibly TRBD2 (7 bases). The CDR3 is 18 amino acids. Germline CDR1 is SGHDT and CDR2 is YYEEEE. Trimming took 0 bases from V and 1 from J, leaving 20 bases between them. In DNA, the CDR3 is TGTGCCAGCAGCTTGGTTCGGGGGGCCGTTATCCTTTCCTACGAGCAGTACTTC. Translation gives CASSLVRGAVILSYEQYF. Full variable domain (rest looked up from reference TRBV5-6 and TRBJ2-7): DAGVTQSPTHLIKTRGQQVTLRCSPKSGHDTVSWYQQALGQGPQFIFQYYEEEERQRGNFPDRFSGHQFPNYSSELNVNALLLGDSALYLCASSLVRGAVILSYEQYFGPGTRLTVT.

The CDR3: CASSENWDGSDGYTF. In DNA form, the CDR3 reads TGCGCCAGCAGTGAGAACTGGGATGGGAGTGATGGCTACACCTTC. The chain carries TRBV10-2 and TRBJ1-2; unclear D gene. Germline-derived CDR1 and CDR2 are WSHSY and SAAADI. V lost 2 bases and J lost 6, with 16 bases in between. The CDR3 contains 15 residues.

This clone was detected only a few times. This rearrangement joins TRBV7-9 to TRBJ1-1; no definite D call. Germline CDR1 reads SEHNR; CDR2 reads FQNEAQ (reference sequence). The CDR3 contains 12 residues. The germline V and J ends were trimmed by 4 bases and 3 bases, with 6 bases remaining between them. CDR3 nucleotide sequence: TGTGCCAGCAGCTACATGGACACTGAAGCTTTCTTT. Protein sequence: CASSYMDTEAFF. The variable domain in full, with the rest retrieved from reference TRBV7-9 and TRBJ1-1, is DTGVSQNPRHKITKRGQNVTFRCDPISEHNRLYWYRQTLGQGPEFLTYFQNEAQLEKSRLLSDRFSAERPKGSFSTLEIQRTEQGDSAMYLCASSYMDTEAFFGQGTRLTVV.

As for this clone: The sample has other DNA sequences that encode this CDR3 too. The gene calls are TRBV25-1 and TRBJ2-7, with D perhaps assigned TRBD1 or TRBD2 (5 bases each). The V gene's germline CDR1 is MGHDK and CDR2 SYGVNS. CDR3 length: 11 amino acids. V shed 6 bases and J shed 4 bases, with 7 bases lying between them. The CDR3 sequence is CASRWGYEQYF. The CDR3 nucleotides are TGTGCCAGCAGGTGGGGGTACGAGCAGTACTTC.

The V gene is TRBV21-1, the J gene TRBJ2-5; the table's D call, TRBD2, has no DNA check behind it. TRBV21-1 is a listed pseudogene. This CDR3 has 17 residues. The CDR3 DNA sequence: TGTGCCAGCAGCAAAGGGGCTAGCCTCCCCTTCCTGGGGACCCAGTACTTC. This encodes CASSKGASLPFLGTQYF.

The chain joins TRBV13 to TRBJ1-1; D unresolved. Trimming removed 2 bases from V and 0 bases from J, with 4 bases in between. The CDR3 loop spans 13 amino acids. CDR1 PRHDT and CDR2 FYEKMQ come from the germline V gene (reference sequence). CDR3 sequence (DNA): TGTGCCAGCAGCTTAATCATGAACACTGAAGCTTTCTTT. Protein: CASSLIMNTEAFF. Based on the CDR3 plus reference TRBV13 and TRBJ1-1, the full variable domain is AAGVIQSPRHLIKEKRETATLKCYPIPRHDTVYWYQQGPGQDPQFLISFYEKMQSDKGSIPDRFSAQQFSDYHSELNMSSLELGDSALYFCASSLIMNTEAFFGQGTRLTVV.

The V and J genes are TRBV7-8 and TRBJ2-7; 9 bases fit TRBD1. The CDR3 is 15 residues long. In germline, CDR1 is SGHVS, CDR2 FQNEAQ. V lost 4 bases to trimming and J lost 3 bases; unmatched junction nucleotides: 7. The CDR3 loop reads CASSSPEDRGYEQYF. CDR3 sequence (DNA): TGTGCCAGCAGCTCCCCCGAGGACAGGGGCTACGAGCAGTACTTC.

Regarding this clone: In the same sample, other DNA sequences code for this CDR3. The V call is TRBV27, the J call TRBJ2-3; D remains unclear. The germline V gene has CDR1 MNHEY and CDR2 SMNVEV (reference sequence). With 2 bases removed from V and 1 base from J, the gap between germline ends came to 4 bases. The CDR3 totals 13 residues. CDR3 nucleotides: TGTGCCAGCAGTTTAATACGCACAGATACGCAGTATTTT. Translating gives CASSLIRTDTQYF.

The rearrangement joins TRBV7-9 to TRBJ2-3; 10 positions agree with TRBD1. CDR3 length: 15 amino acids. Germline values: CDR1 SEHNR, CDR2 FQNEAQ (reference sequence). Losses at the gene ends were 3 bases for V and 6 bases for J; bases not matched to a gene: 6. CDR3 bases: TGTGCCAGCAGCTTCGGGGGACAGGGGCGCGATACGCAGTATTTT. It codes for CASSFGGQGRDTQYF. The whole variable domain, filled in from reference TRBV7-9 and TRBJ2-3, reads DTGVSQNPRHKITKRGQNVTFRCDPISEHNRLYWYRQTLGQGPEFLTYFQNEAQLEKSRLLSDRFSAERPKGSFSTLEIQRTEQGDSAMYLCASSFGGQGRDTQYFGPGTRLTVL.

The chain couples TRBV14 to TRBJ1-2, with D hard to call. This CDR3 is built from 13 residues. Deletions cut 1 base from V and 3 bases from J, with 6 bases between. Germline V lookup: CDR1 SGHDN, CDR2 FVKESK. As DNA, the CDR3 is TGTGCCAGCAGCCAAGGAAACTACTATGGCTACACCTTC. Protein sequence: CASSQGNYYGYTF.

The V and J genes are TRBV4-1 and TRBJ2-7; D gene ambiguous. The length of the CDR3 is 16 residues. The germline V gene encodes CDR1 MGHRA and CDR2 YSYEKL. V was trimmed by 3 bases and J by 2 bases, leaving 17 bases between them. CDR3 sequence: CASSQTGLDPPYEQYF. Here the CDR3 DNA reads TGCGCCAGCAGCCAGACTGGCCTCGATCCACCCTACGAGCAGTACTTC.

The CDR3, as DNA: TGTGCCAGCACCCAGGGGAGATCTGGAAACACCATATATTTT. Translated, it gives CASTQGRSGNTIYF. V usage is TRBV6-5 and J usage is TRBJ1-3; the D gene is possibly TRBD1 (6 bases). The V end lost 7 bases, the J end lost 1 base, and 11 bases lay between the germline ends. This CDR3 is built from 14 residues. Germline V gene data show CDR1 as MNHEY and CDR2 as SVGAGI.

The V gene is TRBV2, the J gene TRBJ2-7, with D perhaps matching TRBD1 (6 bases). This CDR3 spans 14 amino acids. The V and J ends lost 8 bases and 2 bases respectively, with 16 bases between them. CDR1 and CDR2 from the germline V gene are SNHLY and FYNNEI. The DNA for the CDR3 is TGTGCCAGCGGGGAACAGGGAGCTCCCTACGAGCAGTACTTC. This encodes CASGEQGAPYEQYF.

This clone was counted a single time. V and J are TRBV10-3 and TRBJ2-4; 10 nucleotides agree with TRBD1. This CDR3 comprises 15 residues. The germline gives CDR1 ENHRY, CDR2 SYGVKD. Trimming at V came to 6 bases and at J to 5 bases, leaving 7 bases not matched to a gene. The CDR3 bases are TGTGCCATCAGCGGGACCGGGACAGGGGAAAACATTCAGTACTTC. Translating gives CAISGTGTGENIQYF.

About this clone: Different DNA sequences within this sample yield the same CDR3. This rearrangement joins TRBV27 to TRBJ1-1; 7 bases are a match to TRBD1. The CDR3 is 14 residues long. After removal of 5 bases from V and 0 bases from J, the junction contained 3 bases not matched to a gene. Germline V CDR1 and CDR2: MNHEY, SMNVEV (reference sequence). The CDR3 loop is CASSPGQVNTEAFF. CDR3 sequence (DNA): TGTGCCAGCAGTCCAGGACAGGTGAACACTGAAGCTTTCTTT.

The genes are TRBV7-9 and TRBJ2-7, with 12 bases lining up with TRBD2. This CDR3 comprises 13 residues. Germline V gives CDR1 SEHNR, CDR2 FQNEAQ (reference sequence). After removal of 5 bases from V and 6 bases from J, the junction contained 2 bases not matched to a gene. CDR3 sequence: CASSPTSGSEQYF. The CDR3 nucleotides are TGTGCCAGCAGCCCGACTAGCGGGAGCGAGCAGTACTTC.

This clone has more than one count but fewer than ten. The chain links TRBV7-8 to TRBJ1-1; tentative D call: TRBD1 (5 bases). This CDR3 spans 15 amino acids. Trimming took 5 bases from V and 3 from J, leaving 16 bases between them. Germline loops: CDR1 SGHVS, CDR2 FQNEAQ. CDR3 sequence: CASSLPQGGHTEAFF. The CDR3 DNA follows: TGTGCCAGCAGCCTACCGCAGGGAGGTCACACTGAAGCTTTCTTT.

This rearrangement joins TRBV11-2 to TRBJ2-7; 7 positions agree with TRBD2. V lost 4 bases to trimming and J lost 1 base; unmatched junction nucleotides: 7. CDR1 is SGHAT, CDR2 FQNNGV, per germline. The CDR3 length is 15 residues. The CDR3: CASSSRPRGSYEQYF. The CDR3, as DNA: TGTGCCAGCAGCTCCAGACCGCGGGGGTCCTACGAGCAGTACTTC.

This chain joins TRBV4-1 and TRBJ1-5; TRBD1 might be the D (6 bases). CDR1 is MGHRA, CDR2 YSYEKL, per germline. This CDR3 is 15 amino acids long. V shed 4 bases and J shed 3 bases, with 13 bases lying between them. CDR3 sequence: CASSRERGLNQPQHF. In nucleotides, the CDR3 is TGCGCCAGCAGCCGAGAACGGGGGCTCAATCAGCCCCAGCATTTT.

The rearrangement uses TRBV5-6 and TRBJ1-4; TRBD1 might be the D (5 bases). Trimming cost V 2 bases and J 4 bases, with 9 bases left between them. The germline V gene encodes CDR1 SGHDT and CDR2 YYEEEE. This CDR3 comprises 14 residues. CDR3 coding DNA: TGTGCCAGCAGCTTCGGGACCCGTAATGAAAAACTGTTTTTT. This translates into CASSFGTRNEKLFF. Combining the CDR3 with reference TRBV5-6 and TRBJ1-4 gives the whole variable domain DAGVTQSPTHLIKTRGQQVTLRCSPKSGHDTVSWYQQALGQGPQFIFQYYEEEERQRGNFPDRFSGHQFPNYSSELNVNALLLGDSALYLCASSFGTRNEKLFFGSGTQLSVL.

The rearrangement joins TRBV19 to TRBJ2-7; D perhaps matches TRBD1 (6 bases). Trimming removed 6 bases from V and 3 bases from J, with 12 bases in between. The CDR3 contains 13 residues. Germline CDR1 is LNHDA and CDR2 is SQIVND (reference sequence). DNA of the CDR3: TGTGCCAGTAGGACAGGTTTGGGCTACGAGCAGTACTTC. Its translation: CASRTGLGYEQYF.

V and J are TRBV30 and TRBJ2-3, with D tentatively TRBD2 (6 bases). The CDR3 runs 15 residues. Germline-derived CDR1 and CDR2 are GTSNPN and SVGIG (reference sequence). Trimming shortened V by 8 bases and J by 0 bases, and 18 bases separated the two germline ends. The CDR3 region is CAQWGGDTSTDTQYF. The CDR3 bases are TGTGCCCAGTGGGGAGGAGATACTAGCACAGATACGCAGTATTTT.

The table lists this clone with a count of one. The CDR3 region is CASSQPVAGDPQETQYF. The CDR3 DNA reads TGTGCCAGCAGCCAGCCGGTGGCGGGAGATCCCCAAGAGACCCAGTACTTC. The rearrangement joins TRBV7-8 to TRBJ2-5; 7 nucleotides match TRBD2. The CDR3 totals 17 residues. V trimming: 5 bases; J trimming: 1 base; junction bases outside the gene matches: 13. CDR1 is SGHVS and CDR2 is FQNEAQ in the germline V gene.

The rearrangement links TRBV5-8 to TRBJ2-7; 8 positions match TRBD1. This CDR3 spans 16 amino acids. Per germline, CDR1 SGHTS and CDR2 YDEGEE. V trimming: 4 bases; J trimming: 3 bases; junction bases outside the gene matches: 12. This chain's CDR3 is CASSPRSGGADYEQYF. DNA of the CDR3: TGTGCCAGCAGCCCAAGATCAGGGGGCGCCGACTACGAGCAGTACTTC. The whole variable domain, remainder taken from reference TRBV5-8 and TRBJ2-7, is EAGVTQSPTHLIKTRGQQATLRCSPISGHTSVYWYQQALGLGLQFLLWYDEGEERNRGNFPPRFSGRQFPNYSSELNVNALELEDSALYLCASSPRSGGADYEQYFGPGTRLTVT.

The chain links TRBV4-3 to TRBJ2-1; 11 bases are a match to TRBD2. Unmatched junction bases numbered 6, after V lost 0 bases and J lost 5 bases. The CDR3 loop spans 17 amino acids. From germline, CDR1 is LGHNA and CDR2 YSLEER. CDR3 sequence: CASSQDLSGRAHNEQFF. DNA for the CDR3: TGCGCCAGCAGCCAAGACCTTAGCGGGAGGGCCCACAATGAGCAGTTCTTC.

V gene TRBV7-9 combines with J gene TRBJ2-1; a weak D match, TRBD2 (5 bases). CDR3 length: 12 residues. Per the germline V gene, CDR1 is SEHNR and CDR2 is FQNEAQ (reference sequence). Trimming took 5 bases from V and 12 from J, leaving 14 bases between them. The CDR3 protein is CASSKRSGWQFF. The DNA of the CDR3 is TGTGCCAGCAGCAAACGGTCGGGATGGCAGTTCTTC.